These 14 T cell receptor beta chains were all obtained from the same sample, sequenced in a study of T cell responses to AZD1222 COVID-19 vaccine. Sequencing was performed with immunoSEQ multiplex PCR; in TCRdb, only in-frame clones are kept and a portion is missing. The sample consists of about 95,000 clones, less than 90% of them appearing once. The sample in question was peripheral blood, obtained on day 0 of AZD1222 vaccination. Receptor source: an adult in good health.

This clone was observed once. This chain links TRBV30 with TRBJ1-1; a possible D gene is TRBD1 (6 bases). CDR3 length equals 14 residues. CDR1 GTSNPN and CDR2 SVGIG come from the germline V gene (reference sequence). Trimming took off 2 bases at V and 0 bases at J, with 10 bases between the two ends. The CDR3 nucleotides read TGTGCCTGGAGTACGGACAGCATGAACACTGAAGCTTTCTTT. This encodes CAWSTDSMNTEAFF.

The V gene is TRBV3-1 (or the pseudogene TRBV3-2), the J gene TRBJ2-5; 8 bases match TRBD2. Germline V gene data show CDR1 as LGHDT and CDR2 as YNNKEL (reference sequence). The CDR3 loop spans 13 amino acids. V dropped 4 bases and J dropped 11; count of bases not matched to a gene: 9. This CDR3 reads CASSPTGLVQQYF. The CDR3 DNA follows: TGTGCCAGCAGCCCGACGGGACTAGTTCAGCAGTACTTC.

This chain connects TRBV5-1 to TRBJ2-7, with D unresolved. Germline CDR1 is SGHRS and CDR2 is YFSETQ. V shed 7 bases and J shed 4 bases, with 18 bases lying between them. The CDR3 totals 14 residues. The CDR3 spells CASGTLPGAYEQYF. CDR3 nucleotide sequence: TGCGCCAGCGGTACTTTACCCGGCGCGTACGAGCAGTACTTC.

The chain uses TRBV6-2 or TRBV6-3 and TRBJ1-3; D not certain. V was trimmed by 4 bases and J by 2 bases, leaving 12 bases between them. CDR3 length equals 15 residues. CDR1 and CDR2 (germline): MNHEY, SVGEGT. The CDR3 loop reads CASSSERRTGNTIYF. Written as DNA, the CDR3 is TGTGCCAGCAGTTCCGAGAGGAGGACTGGAAACACCATATATTTT.

This rearrangement joins TRBV5-1 to TRBJ1-1, with D maybe TRBD1 (5 bases). Germline V gene sequence: CDR1 SGHRS, CDR2 YFSETQ. The CDR3 extends over 16 amino acids. Trimming removed 1 base at V and 4 bases at J, with 17 bases between. This chain's CDR3 is CASSLRGDPTGTEAFF. The CDR3 region has the DNA TGCGCCAGCAGCTTGCGGGGGGACCCGACCGGCACTGAAGCTTTCTTT.

J is TRBJ1-2 and V is TRBV27; D call uncertain. The CDR3 extends over 13 amino acids. Germline values: CDR1 MNHEY, CDR2 SMNVEV (reference sequence). V was trimmed by 2 bases and J by 2 bases, leaving 6 bases between them. CDR3: CASSLRENYGYTF. As DNA, the CDR3 is TGTGCCAGCAGTTTACGGGAGAACTATGGCTACACCTTC.

The chain couples TRBV15 to TRBJ2-7; perhaps TRBD2 as D (5 bases). Germline V gene lookup returns CDR1 LNHNV and CDR2 YYDKDF (reference sequence). V dropped 6 bases and J dropped 4 bases, with 13 bases sitting between them. This CDR3 is built from 13 residues. The DNA of the CDR3 is TGTGCCACCAGTTACTCCGGCGGGTACGAGCAGTACTTC. Translation: CATSYSGGYEQYF.

The chain recombines TRBV12-3 or TRBV12-4 with TRBJ1-5; D not certain. V was pared by 4 bases and J by 6 bases, with 4 bases between. This CDR3 comprises 11 residues. The CDR3 DNA reads TGTGCCAGCAGTTACGGTCAGCCCCAGCATTTT. Protein sequence: CASSYGQPQHF.

J is TRBJ1-2 and V is TRBV5-1, with D possibly TRBD1 on 6 matching bases. Germline CDR1 and CDR2: SGHRS and YFSETQ. The CDR3 sequence is 13 residues long. V gave up 1 base and J gave up 6 bases, with 10 bases separating them. The CDR3 region has the DNA TGCGCCAGCAGCTTGCAGGGGTCGGATGGCTACACCTTC. Amino acid sequence: CASSLQGSDGYTF.

The rearrangement uses TRBV11-3 and TRBJ1-1, with a weak D call TRBD1 (5 bases). Trimming shortened V by 5 bases and J by 3 bases, and 10 bases separated the two germline ends. Per germline, CDR1 SGHNT and CDR2 YENEEA. This CDR3 is 13 amino acids long. This chain's CDR3 is CASSEWGDTEAFF. The CDR3 DNA sequence: TGTGCCAGCAGCGAGTGGGGGGACACTGAAGCTTTCTTT.

The chain is built from TRBV4-3 and TRBJ2-5; D not certain. The CDR3 extends over 17 amino acids. Per the germline V gene, CDR1 is LGHNA and CDR2 is YSLEER. Deletions cut 4 bases from V and 1 base from J, with 19 bases between. CDR3 coding DNA: TGCGCCAGCAGCCGAGAATCTCTTGGCGGATCCCAAGAGACCCAGTACTTC. Its translation: CASSRESLGGSQETQYF.

The chain employs TRBV10-3 and TRBJ1-2; no firm D call. The CDR3 extends over 12 amino acids. Trimming stripped 4 bases from V and 5 bases from J, with 8 bases between. Germline V CDR1 and CDR2: ENHRY, SYGVKD. CDR3 DNA: TGTGCCATCAGTGGGACGGTATATGGCTACACCTTC. Amino acid sequence: CAISGTVYGYTF.

The chain joins TRBV30 to TRBJ1-5, with D hard to call. This CDR3 comprises 15 residues. The ends were cut back, 3 bases at V and 0 bases at J, with 12 bases in the middle. Per germline, CDR1 GTSNPN and CDR2 SVGIG (reference sequence). CDR3 in amino acids: CAWRSAIYSNQPQHF. The CDR3 DNA reads TGTGCCTGGAGATCAGCGATTTATAGCAATCAGCCCCAGCATTTT. Complete variable domain (other parts from reference TRBV30 and TRBJ1-5): SQTIHQWPATLVQPVGSPLSLECTVEGTSNPNLYWYRQAAGRGLQLLFYSVGIGQISSEVPQNLSASRPQDRQFILSSKKLLLSDSGFYLCAWRSAIYSNQPQHFGDGTRLSIL.

The chain uses TRBV29-1 and TRBJ2-1, with D perhaps being TRBD1 or TRBD2 (5 bases each). The CDR3 is made up of 14 amino acids. Per germline, CDR1 SQVTM and CDR2 ANQGSEA. V was shortened by 1 base and J by 0 bases, with 7 bases between the two germline ends. CDR3 amino acids: CSVEGGNSYNEQFF. The CDR3, as DNA: TGCAGCGTTGAAGGGGGGAACTCCTACAATGAGCAGTTCTTC.